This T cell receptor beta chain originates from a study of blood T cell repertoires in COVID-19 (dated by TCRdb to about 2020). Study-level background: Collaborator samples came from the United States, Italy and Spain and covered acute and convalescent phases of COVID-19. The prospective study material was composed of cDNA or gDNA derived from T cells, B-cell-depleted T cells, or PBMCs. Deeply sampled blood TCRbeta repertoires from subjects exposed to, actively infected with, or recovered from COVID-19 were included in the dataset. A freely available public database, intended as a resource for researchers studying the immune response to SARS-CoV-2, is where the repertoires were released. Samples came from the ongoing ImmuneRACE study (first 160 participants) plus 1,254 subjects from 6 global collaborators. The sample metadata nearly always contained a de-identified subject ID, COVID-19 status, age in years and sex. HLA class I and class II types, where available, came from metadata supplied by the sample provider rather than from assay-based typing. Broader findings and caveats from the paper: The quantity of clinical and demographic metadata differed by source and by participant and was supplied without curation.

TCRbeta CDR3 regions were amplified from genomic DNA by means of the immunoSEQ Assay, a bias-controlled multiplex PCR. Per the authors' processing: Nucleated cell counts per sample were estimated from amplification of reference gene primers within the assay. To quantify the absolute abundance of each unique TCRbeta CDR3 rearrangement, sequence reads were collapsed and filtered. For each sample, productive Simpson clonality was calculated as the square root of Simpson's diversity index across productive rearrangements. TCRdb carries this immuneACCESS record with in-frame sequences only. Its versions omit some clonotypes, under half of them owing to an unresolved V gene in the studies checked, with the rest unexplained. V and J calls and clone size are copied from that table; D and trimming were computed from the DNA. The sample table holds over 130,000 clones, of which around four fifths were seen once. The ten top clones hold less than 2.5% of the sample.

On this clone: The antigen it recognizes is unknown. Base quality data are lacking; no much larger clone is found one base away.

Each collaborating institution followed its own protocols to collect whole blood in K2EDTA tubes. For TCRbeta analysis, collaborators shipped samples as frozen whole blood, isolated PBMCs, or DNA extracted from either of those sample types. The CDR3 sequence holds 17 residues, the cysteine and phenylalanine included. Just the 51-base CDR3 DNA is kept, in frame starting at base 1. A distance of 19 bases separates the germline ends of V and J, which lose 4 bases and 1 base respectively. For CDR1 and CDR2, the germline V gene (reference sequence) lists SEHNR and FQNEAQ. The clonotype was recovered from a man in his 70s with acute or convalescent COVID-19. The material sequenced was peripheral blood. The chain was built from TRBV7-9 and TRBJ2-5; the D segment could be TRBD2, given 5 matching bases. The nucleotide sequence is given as TGTGCCAGCAGCTCTCGGAGCGGTGGCGGCCCCCAAGAGACCCAGTACTTC. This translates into CASSSRSGGGPQETQYF.